Following are 19 T cell receptor beta chains from one sample sequenced in a study of blood T cell repertoires in COVID-19. Sequencing was performed with immunoSEQ multiplex PCR; in TCRdb, only in-frame clones are kept and a portion is missing. The repertoire holds about 71,000 clones, with roughly 89% as singletons. The sequencing sample was made of peripheral blood. These receptors came from a man aged 50 to 60 with active COVID-19.

V gene TRBV7-9 combines with J gene TRBJ1-2; the D is unclear. The germline gives CDR1 SEHNR, CDR2 FQNEAQ (reference sequence). The CDR3 covers 14 residues. Trimming pared 8 bases from V and 4 bases from J, leaving 17 bases between. CDR3 DNA sequence: TGTGCCAGCGCCATAGACGGGAGCCCCTATGGCTACACCTTC. Translation gives CASAIDGSPYGYTF.

The CDR3 DNA is TGTGCCAGCGGCCAGGGCCCAGATACGCAGTATTTT. Protein product: CASGQGPDTQYF. The chain combines TRBV7-9 with TRBJ2-3; tentative D call: TRBD1 (5 bases). Trimming shortened V by 8 bases and J by 4 bases, and 10 bases separated the two germline ends. The CDR3 has 12 amino acids. Germline-derived CDR1 and CDR2 are SEHNR and FQNEAQ (reference sequence).

This clone has only one observation. This chain links TRBV5-4 with TRBJ1-2; TRBD1 matches 12 bases. From germline, CDR1 is SGHNT and CDR2 YYREEE (reference sequence). V lost 5 bases to trimming and J lost 3 bases; unmatched junction nucleotides: 11. The CDR3 covers 17 residues. CDR3 sequence (DNA): TGTGCCAGCAGGTGGTCCCGGGACAGGGGGCTGCACTATGGCTACACCTTC. Residues: CASRWSRDRGLHYGYTF.

This CDR3 reads CASSSPAGLTETQYF. For the CDR3, the DNA is TGTGCCAGCAGCTCCCCGGCGGGGTTGACTGAGACCCAGTACTTC. The J gene is TRBJ2-5, the V gene TRBV11-2; tentatively, D is TRBD2 (6 bases). V lost 4 bases and J lost 5, with 17 bases in between. The CDR3 is 15 amino acids. From germline, CDR1 is SGHAT and CDR2 FQNNGV.

This chain links TRBV6-6 with TRBJ2-3; weak D call: TRBD2 (5 bases). The germline V and J ends were trimmed by 4 bases and 2 bases, with 16 bases remaining between them. The CDR3 has 16 amino acids. Germline V gene data show CDR1 as MNHNY and CDR2 as SVGAGI (reference sequence). CDR3 sequence reads: CASSSLPRDFTDTQYF. CDR3 nucleotide sequence: TGTGCCAGCAGTTCCCTCCCCCGGGATTTCACAGATACGCAGTATTTT.

CDR3 in amino acids: CASSLEGQGIYEQYF. The DNA of the CDR3 is TGTGCCAGCAGCTTAGAGGGACAGGGGATTTACGAGCAGTACTTC. The rearrangement uses TRBV11-2 and TRBJ2-7; 10 bases align to TRBD1. Germline CDR1 and CDR2: SGHAT and FQNNGV. The CDR3 totals 15 residues. V lost 0 bases to trimming and J lost 4 bases; unmatched junction nucleotides: 3. The full variable domain, completed using reference TRBV11-2 and TRBJ2-7, is EAGVAQSPRYKIIEKRQSVAFWCNPISGHATLYWYQQILGQGPKLLIQFQNNGVVDDSQLPKDRFSAERLKGVDSTLKIQPAKLEDSAVYLCASSLEGQGIYEQYFGPGTRLTVT.

The CDR3 DNA reads TGCGCCAGCAGCTTCGGGCAGGGGACCTACGAGCAGTACTTC. It encodes CASSFGQGTYEQYF. The chain joins TRBV5-1 to TRBJ2-7; weak D call: TRBD1 (6 bases). The germline gives CDR1 SGHRS, CDR2 YFSETQ. Trimming shortened V by 2 bases and J by 2 bases, and 11 bases separated the two germline ends. CDR3 length equals 14 residues.

V usage is TRBV30 and J usage is TRBJ1-6; 8 bases align to TRBD1. V lost 2 bases and J lost 7; bases outside the gene matches: 7. Per germline, CDR1 GTSNPN and CDR2 SVGIG (reference sequence). This CDR3 contains 15 residues. CDR3 region: CAWSPGTGLNSPLHF. The CDR3 nucleotides are TGTGCCTGGAGTCCAGGGACAGGTCTAAATTCACCCCTCCACTTT.

The chain employs TRBV30 and TRBJ1-5; D might be TRBD1 (5 bases). The germline V gene encodes CDR1 GTSNPN and CDR2 SVGIG (reference sequence). The V end lost 0 bases, the J end lost 4 bases, and 13 bases lay between the germline ends. The CDR3 spans 15 residues. The CDR3 protein is CAWSVGAGENQPQHF. DNA for the CDR3: TGTGCCTGGAGTGTAGGAGCGGGGGAAAATCAGCCCCAGCATTTT.

V gene TRBV27 combines with J gene TRBJ1-4, with D unclear. Between the trimmed V and J ends, which lost 1 base and 0 bases, there was a span of 6 bases. The CDR3 loop spans 15 amino acids. Germline CDR1 MNHEY, CDR2 SMNVEV (reference sequence). The CDR3 sequence: CASSLFGATNEKLFF. In DNA form, the CDR3 reads TGTGCCAGCAGTTTATTCGGTGCAACTAATGAAAAACTGTTTTTT.

The rearrangement links TRBV5-4 to TRBJ2-1; TRBD1 aligns across 11 bases. The germline V gene encodes CDR1 SGHNT and CDR2 YYREEE (reference sequence). The V and J ends lost 0 bases and 9 bases, in that order; junction bases with no gene match: 17. This CDR3 spans 19 amino acids. The CDR3 loop is CASSLAIGTTRDRGGEQFF. The CDR3 region has the DNA TGTGCCAGCAGCTTGGCCATTGGCACGACCCGGGACAGGGGGGGTGAGCAGTTCTTC. Full variable domain (rest looked up from reference TRBV5-4 and TRBJ2-1): ETGVTQSPTHLIKTRGQQVTLRCSSQSGHNTVSWYQQALGQGPQFIFQYYREEENGRGNFPPRFSGLQFPNYSSELNVNALELDDSALYLCASSLAIGTTRDRGGEQFFGPGTRLTVL.

This chain connects TRBV7-9 to TRBJ2-3; TRBD1 aligns across 7 bases. Germline V gene sequence: CDR1 SEHNR, CDR2 FQNEAQ (reference sequence). V shed 4 bases and J 0 bases; nucleotides not matched to a gene: 10. The CDR3 spans 17 residues. This chain's CDR3 is CASSSSTGTPSTDTQYF. CDR3 in DNA: TGTGCCAGCAGCTCGTCGACAGGGACCCCTAGCACAGATACGCAGTATTTT.

The count of this clone is one. V gene TRBV19 combines with J gene TRBJ1-1, with a weak D call TRBD1 (5 bases). From germline, CDR1 is LNHDA and CDR2 SQIVND (reference sequence). The CDR3 runs 15 residues. V lost 5 bases and J 1 base, leaving 14 bases between the germline ends. This CDR3 is CASSLPSQGNTEAFF. The CDR3 DNA follows: TGTGCCAGTAGTCTACCCTCCCAGGGGAACACTGAAGCTTTCTTT.

V is TRBV6-5 and J is TRBJ2-7; TRBD2 agrees at 10 bases. J lost 3 bases, V lost 0 bases, and 5 bases had no gene match. Germline V gene data show CDR1 as MNHEY and CDR2 as SVGAGI. The CDR3 runs to 16 residues. CDR3 loop: CASSYSKERGGYEQYF. CDR3 bases: TGTGCCAGCAGTTACTCGAAGGAGCGGGGGGGCTACGAGCAGTACTTC.

This rearrangement joins TRBV2 to TRBJ2-1; 9 positions match TRBD2. Losses at the gene ends were 10 bases for V and 6 bases for J; bases not matched to a gene: 7. CDR1 SNHLY and CDR2 FYNNEI come from the germline V gene. The CDR3 extends over 13 amino acids. The CDR3 nucleotides are TGTGCCACCACCAGGACTAGCGCCAATGAGCAGTTCTTC. Translated: CATTRTSANEQFF.

The chain employs TRBV24-1 and TRBJ2-7; possibly TRBD2 for D (5 bases). CDR1 is KGHDR, CDR2 SFDVKD, per germline. The V end was cut by 7 bases, the J end by 4 bases, with 13 bases between. This CDR3 is 13 amino acids long. The CDR3 region is CATSHGEGYEQYF. DNA for the CDR3: TGTGCCACCAGCCACGGGGAAGGGTACGAGCAGTACTTC.

The chain couples TRBV13 to TRBJ1-2; 8 bases match TRBD1. The V segment lost 0 bases and the J segment 8 bases; nucleotides outside the gene matches: 8. The CDR3 runs to 15 residues. Germline V gene sequence: CDR1 PRHDT, CDR2 FYEKMQ (reference sequence). The CDR3 spells CASSLGGDRTIGYTF. The CDR3 bases are TGTGCCAGCAGCTTAGGGGGGGACAGGACGATCGGCTACACCTTC.

The chain combines TRBV19 with TRBJ2-1; no reliable D call. V was shortened by 4 bases and J by 1 base, with 2 bases between the two germline ends. The length of the CDR3 is 12 residues. Germline V CDR1 and CDR2: LNHDA, SQIVND (reference sequence). The CDR3 DNA is TGTGCCAGTAGTACATCCTACAATGAGCAGTTCTTC. It is translated as CASSTSYNEQFF.

The chain joins TRBV24-1 to TRBJ2-1; TRBD2 agrees at 10 bases. The V gene end was trimmed by 4 bases and the J gene end by 8 bases; junction bases not matched to a gene: 7. In germline, CDR1 is KGHDR, CDR2 SFDVKD. The CDR3 length is 15 residues. CDR3 amino acids: CATSEAAGGQDEQFF. In DNA, the CDR3 is TGTGCCACCAGTGAGGCAGCGGGGGGGCAGGATGAGCAGTTCTTC.